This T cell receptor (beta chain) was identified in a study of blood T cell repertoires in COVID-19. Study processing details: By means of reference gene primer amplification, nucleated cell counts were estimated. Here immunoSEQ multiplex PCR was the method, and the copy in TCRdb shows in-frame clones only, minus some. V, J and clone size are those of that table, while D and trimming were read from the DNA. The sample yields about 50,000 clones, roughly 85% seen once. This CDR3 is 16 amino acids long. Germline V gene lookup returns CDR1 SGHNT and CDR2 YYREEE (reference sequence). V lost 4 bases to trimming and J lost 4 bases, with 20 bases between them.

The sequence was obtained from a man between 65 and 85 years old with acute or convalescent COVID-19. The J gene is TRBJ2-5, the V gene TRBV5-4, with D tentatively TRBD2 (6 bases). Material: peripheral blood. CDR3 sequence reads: CASSQKLGGASETQYF. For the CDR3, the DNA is TGTGCCAGCAGCCAGAAGTTGGGAGGAGCCTCAGAGACCCAGTACTTC. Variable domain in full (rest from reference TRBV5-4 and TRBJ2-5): ETGVTQSPTHLIKTRGQQVTLRCSSQSGHNTVSWYQQALGQGPQFIFQYYREEENGRGNFPPRFSGLQFPNYSSELNVNALELDDSALYLCASSQKLGGASETQYFGPGTRLLVL.